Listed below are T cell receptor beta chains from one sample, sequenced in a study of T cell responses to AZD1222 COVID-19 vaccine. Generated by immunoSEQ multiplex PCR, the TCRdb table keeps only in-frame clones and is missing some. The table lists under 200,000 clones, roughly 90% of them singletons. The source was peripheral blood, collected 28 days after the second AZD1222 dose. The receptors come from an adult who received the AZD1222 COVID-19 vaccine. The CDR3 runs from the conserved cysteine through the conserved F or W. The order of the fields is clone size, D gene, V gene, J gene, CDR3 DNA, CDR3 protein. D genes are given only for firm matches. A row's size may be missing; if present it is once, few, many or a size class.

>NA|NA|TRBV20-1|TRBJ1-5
TGCAGTGCTAGTTCCAGCAATCAGCCCCAGCATTTT
CSASSSNQPQHF
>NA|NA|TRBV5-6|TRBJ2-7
TGTGCCAGCAGCTTGGGGGGACTCGGACGAGGGGAGCAGTACTTC
CASSLGGLGRGEQYF
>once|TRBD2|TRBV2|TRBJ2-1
TGTGCCAGCAGTCCCGGGACTAGCGGGGGTAATGAGCAGTTCTTC
CASSPGTSGGNEQFF
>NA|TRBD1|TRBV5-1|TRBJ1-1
TGCGCCAGCAGCAAAGGACAGGGCAACACTGAAGCTTTCTTT
CASSKGQGNTEAFF
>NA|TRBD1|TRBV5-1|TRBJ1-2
TGCGCCAGCAGCTTGGCGACCCGACAGGGTGTCGATGGCTACACCTTC
CASSLATRQGVDGYTF
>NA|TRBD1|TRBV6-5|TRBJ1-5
TGTGCCAGCAGGGCCACAGGGGGCGACCAGCCCCAGCATTTT
CASRATGGDQPQHF
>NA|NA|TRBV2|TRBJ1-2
TGTGCCAGCAGTGCCGACGGTTCCTATGGCTACACCTTC
CASSADGSYGYTF
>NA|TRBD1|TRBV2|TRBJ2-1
TGTGCCAGCAGTGAGGGGACAGGGAACTACAATGAGCAGTTCTTC
CASSEGTGNYNEQFF
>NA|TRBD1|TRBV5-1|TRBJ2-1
TGCGCCAGCAGCACGCCGGGACAGGGTCTAGGTGAGCAGTTCTTC
CASSTPGQGLGEQFF
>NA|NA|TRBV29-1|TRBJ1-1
TGCAGCGCGTTTCACGAGAACACTGAAGCTTTCTTT
CSAFHENTEAFF
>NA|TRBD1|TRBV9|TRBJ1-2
TGTGCCAGCAGCGTAGCCGGACAGGGAACCTATGGCTACACCTTC
CASSVAGQGTYGYTF
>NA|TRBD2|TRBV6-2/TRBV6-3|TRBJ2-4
TGTGCCAGCAGCTATAGCGGGGGGTTAGCCAAAAACATTCAGTACTTC
CASSYSGGLAKNIQYF
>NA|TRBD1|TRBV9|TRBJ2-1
TGTGCCAGCAGCGACCGGGACAGGGGGCACAATGAGCAGTTCTTC
CASSDRDRGHNEQFF
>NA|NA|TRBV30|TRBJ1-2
TGTGCCTGGAGTGGTGGTAACTATGGCTACACCTTC
CAWSGGNYGYTF
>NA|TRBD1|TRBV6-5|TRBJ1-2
TGTGCCAGCAGTCGGGACAGAACTAACTATGGCTACACCTTC
CASSRDRTNYGYTF
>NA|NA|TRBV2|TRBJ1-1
TGTGCCAGCGGATTGGACGCGAACACTGAAGCTTTCTTT
CASGLDANTEAFF
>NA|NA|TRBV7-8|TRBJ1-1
TGTGCCAGCAGCTTAGCGTGGGATACACGGGAAGCTTTCTTT
CASSLAWDTREAFF
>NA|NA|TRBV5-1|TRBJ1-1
TGCGCCAGCGGAGCGGGAATAGGTGAAGCTTTCTTT
CASGAGIGEAFF
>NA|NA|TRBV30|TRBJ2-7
TGTGCCTGGAGTGTCTCCTGGGTGTCCTACGAGCAGTACTTC
CAWSVSWVSYEQYF
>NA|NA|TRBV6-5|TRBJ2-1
TGTGCCAGCACCGGGACACATTTATACAATGAGCAGTTCTTC
CASTGTHLYNEQFF
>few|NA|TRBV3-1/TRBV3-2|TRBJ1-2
TGTGCCAGCAACCGGGGGGGCTACACCTTC
CASNRGGYTF
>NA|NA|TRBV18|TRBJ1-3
TGTGCCAGCTCACCTACACATGACATTCGCTCTGGAAACACCATATATTTT
CASSPTHDIRSGNTIYF
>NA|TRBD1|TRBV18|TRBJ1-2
TGTGCCAGCTCACCACAGGGGGTCGGTGGACAGGACTACACCTTC
CASSPQGVGGQDYTF
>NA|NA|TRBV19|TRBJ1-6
TGTGCCAGTAGTATAGAGGGGGGAGATTCACCCCTCCACTTT
CASSIEGGDSPLHF
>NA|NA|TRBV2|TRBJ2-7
TGTGCCAGCAGGGAATTTGGCGGGGAGTCCTACGAGCAGTACTTC
CASREFGGESYEQYF
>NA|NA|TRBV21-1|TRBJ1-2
TGTGCCAGTTCCGGGACAGACCGCCGACTCTATGGCTACACCTTC
CASSGTDRRLYGYTF
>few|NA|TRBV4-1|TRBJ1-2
TGCGCCAGCAGCCACCCTTCCGAGACGGTACGATATGGCTACACCTTC
CASSHPSETVRYGYTF
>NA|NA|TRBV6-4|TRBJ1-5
TGTGCCAGCAGCCCGCAGGAGGCAGCTCAGCCCCAGCATTTT
CASSPQEAAQPQHF
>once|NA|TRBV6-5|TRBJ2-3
TGTGCCAGCAGTCGGGGAATCGCCACAGATACGCAGTATTTT
CASSRGIATDTQYF
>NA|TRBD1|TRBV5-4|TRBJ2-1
TGTGCCAGCACCAATCTGGGACAGGAAGACAATGAGCAGTTCTTC
CASTNLGQEDNEQFF
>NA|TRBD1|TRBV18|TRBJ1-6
TGTGCCACTACGGCGGCAGGGGGGAATTCACCCCTCCACTTT
CATTAAGGNSPLHF
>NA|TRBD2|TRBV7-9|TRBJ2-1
TGTGCCAGCGGTCACGGGGGGGCGAATGATGAGCAGTTCTTC
CASGHGGANDEQFF
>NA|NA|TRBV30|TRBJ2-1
TGTGCCTGGAGTGTTTTGAGCTCCTACAATGAGCAGTTCTTC
CAWSVLSSYNEQFF
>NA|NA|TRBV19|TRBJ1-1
TGTGCCAGTAGTACCCCTAGGACGGGTAGAAACACTGAAGCTTTCTTT
CASSTPRTGRNTEAFF
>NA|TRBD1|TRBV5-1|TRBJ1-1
TGCGCCAGCAGCTTCGGGGGACAGCTTGAAGCTTTCTTT
CASSFGGQLEAFF
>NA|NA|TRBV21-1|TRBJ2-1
TGTGCCAGCAGCACACCGTTAGGACTTAACAATGAGCAGTTCTTC
CASSTPLGLNNEQFF
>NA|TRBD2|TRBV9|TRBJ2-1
TGTGCCAGCAGCGCCAGCGGGGGGAATTACAATGAGCAGTTCTTC
CASSASGGNYNEQFF
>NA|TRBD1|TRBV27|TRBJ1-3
TGTGCCAGCAGTTTATCTTTCCCCGGACAGGGAGGAGGAAACACCATATATTTT
CASSLSFPGQGGGNTIYF
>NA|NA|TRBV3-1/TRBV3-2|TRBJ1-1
TGTGCCAGCAGCCAAGGGGCTAACACTGAAGCTTTCTTT
CASSQGANTEAFF
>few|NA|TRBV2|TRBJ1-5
TGTGCCAGCAGTGAAAGGTCAGAAAATCAGCCCCAGCATTTT
CASSERSENQPQHF
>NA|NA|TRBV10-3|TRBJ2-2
TGTGCCATCAGTGAAGTTTACACCGGGGAGCTGTTTTTT
CAISEVYTGELFF
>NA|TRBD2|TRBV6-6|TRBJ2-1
TGTGCCAGCACCCTGACTAGCGGGGGTAATGAGCAGTTCTTC
CASTLTSGGNEQFF
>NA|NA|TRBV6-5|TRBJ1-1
TGTGCCAGCAACCTCGTGGGGGGGGCGAACACTGAAGCTTTCTTT
CASNLVGGANTEAFF
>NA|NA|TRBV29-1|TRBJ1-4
TGCAGCGCAGGACAGAATGAAAAACTGTTTTTT
CSAGQNEKLFF
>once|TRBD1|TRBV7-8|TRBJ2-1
TGTGCCAGCAGCTCAAGGGGGCCGGGTGAGCAGTTCTTC
CASSSRGPGEQFF
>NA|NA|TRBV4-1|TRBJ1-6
TGCGCCAGCAGCCAAGATCTGGGGTACTCCTATAATTCACCCCTCCACTTT
CASSQDLGYSYNSPLHF
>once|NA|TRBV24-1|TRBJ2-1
TGTGCCACCAGTGATGCCGCCCCTGGGGGCTACAATGAGCAGTTCTTC
CATSDAAPGGYNEQFF
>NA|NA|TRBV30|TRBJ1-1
TGTGCCTGGGCCGGGACAATGAACACTGAAGCTTTCTTT
CAWAGTMNTEAFF
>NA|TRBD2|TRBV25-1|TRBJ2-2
TGTGCCAGCAGTGCACTAGCGGGGAACACCGGGGAGCTGTTTTTT
CASSALAGNTGELFF
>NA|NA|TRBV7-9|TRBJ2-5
TGTGCCAGCAGCCTGGTCAGCCTACAAGAGACCCAGTACTTC
CASSLVSLQETQYF
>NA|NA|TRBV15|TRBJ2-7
TGTGCCACCAGCAGAGATTTCACCTCCAGTGATGAGCAGTACTTC
CATSRDFTSSDEQYF
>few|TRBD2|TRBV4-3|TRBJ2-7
TGCGCCAGCAGCCAGGAGCGGGGGAGCCTCTACGAGCAGTACTTC
CASSQERGSLYEQYF
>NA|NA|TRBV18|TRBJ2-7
TGTGCCAGCTCACCACCAGCCCTTAGCGAGCAGTACTTC
CASSPPALSEQYF
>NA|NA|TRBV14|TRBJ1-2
TGTGCCAGCAGCAAAATTCAGGGGTCTCGGTCGGGGCTCACCTTC
CASSKIQGSRSGLTF
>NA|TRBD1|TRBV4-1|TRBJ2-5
TGCGCCAGCAGCCAAGAGGGTTTACAGGGGGGAGAGACCCAGTACTTC
CASSQEGLQGGETQYF
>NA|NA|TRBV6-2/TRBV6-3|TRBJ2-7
TGTGCCAGCAGTTACCCCACCGACACAACCTACGAGCAGTACTTC
CASSYPTDTTYEQYF
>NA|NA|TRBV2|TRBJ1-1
TGTGCCAGCAGGGTAAGGGAGATGAACACTGAAGCTTTCTTT
CASRVREMNTEAFF
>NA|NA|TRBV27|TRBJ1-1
TGTGCCAGCAGTTTAGGGGTGGGTTATGACACTGAAGCTTTCTTT
CASSLGVGYDTEAFF
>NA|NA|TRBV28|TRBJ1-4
TGTGCCAGCAGTTTCCAGCCTCGAGGGGCTTTTGCAACTAATGAAAAACTGTTTTTT
CASSFQPRGAFATNEKLFF